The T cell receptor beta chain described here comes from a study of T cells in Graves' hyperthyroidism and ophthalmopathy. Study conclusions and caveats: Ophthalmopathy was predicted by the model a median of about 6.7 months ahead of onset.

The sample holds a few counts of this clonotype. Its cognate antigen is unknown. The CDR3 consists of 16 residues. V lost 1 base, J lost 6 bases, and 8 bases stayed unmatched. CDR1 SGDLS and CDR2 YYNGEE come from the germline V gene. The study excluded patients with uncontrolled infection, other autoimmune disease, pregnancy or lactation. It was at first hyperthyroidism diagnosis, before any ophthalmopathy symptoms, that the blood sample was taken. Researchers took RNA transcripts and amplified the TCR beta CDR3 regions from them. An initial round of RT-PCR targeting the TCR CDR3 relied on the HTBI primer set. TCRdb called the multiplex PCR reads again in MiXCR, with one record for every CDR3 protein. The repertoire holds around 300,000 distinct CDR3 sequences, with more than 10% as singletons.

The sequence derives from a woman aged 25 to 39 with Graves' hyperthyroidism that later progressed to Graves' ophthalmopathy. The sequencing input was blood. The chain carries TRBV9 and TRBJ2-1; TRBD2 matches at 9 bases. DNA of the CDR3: TGTGCCAGCAGCGTAATGGGACTAGCCCCACTCAATGAGCAGTTCTTC. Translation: CASSVMGLAPLNEQFF.